This T cell receptor beta chain appears in the sequencing data of a study of T cell responses to AZD1222 COVID-19 vaccine (dated by TCRdb to the early 2020s). Study-level background: AZD1222 recipients whose second dose came at about 4 weeks and those whose second dose came at about 12 weeks were combined into one group, since spike-specific TCR depth and breadth did not differ between the two schedules. TCR sequencing covered about 230 trial participants: some 210 given two doses of AZD1222 and 26 given two doses of MenACWY control vaccine. Trial participants were enrolled by age into 18-55, 56-69 and 70-plus year subgroups, with around 140, 26 and 57 TCR-sequenced participants respectively.

Taken from the germline V gene (reference sequence), the CDR1 and CDR2 loops are GTSNPN and SVGIG. Relative to germline, V is 0 bases shorter and J is 1 base shorter, with 21 bases between their ends. Its CDR3 holds 18 amino acids, cysteine through phenylalanine. Of the read, only the CDR3 DNA is kept; its 54 bases are in frame from base 1. Read against the paper, the sample's time point label means: baseline before first vaccination. Vaccinee samples came from UK trials COV001 and COV002, including a single-blind randomized controlled phase 2/3 trial of AZD1222 (ChAdOx1 nCoV-19) in healthy adults. For TCRbeta chain sequencing, PBMC samples from trial participants were taken at day 0 and at day 28 after the second dose. The CDR3 regions of human TCRbeta chains were analyzed by immunosequencing. Turning to the authors' computational methods: TCRs in the repertoires were compared against a reference library of SARS-CoV-2-specific TCRs that had been generated with the MIRA antigen-specificity platform. Breadth meant the fraction of unique TCRs that were SARS-CoV-2-associated, whereas depth meant the fraction of total T cells that were SARS-CoV-2-associated. Using the MIRA data, each spike-specific TCR was assigned both to the spike region to which the TCR was reactive and to a CD4 or CD8 class. Log10-transformed breadth and depth values were compared by one-way ANOVA with Sidak's multiple comparisons tests. TCRdb stores this immuneACCESS table with in-frame sequences only. Part of the clones is absent; in the studies checked, under half of the shortfall reflects unresolved V genes, and no reason is known for the rest. V, J and clone size are taken as reported in that table, and D and trimming were inferred from the DNA itself. This sample is represented by about 150,000 clones; 84% of them were singletons. 4.1% of the sample is taken by the ten largest.

Broad study findings and their caveats: Participants were mostly white British and included more females than males, and it was suggested by the authors that clonal diversity may have been underestimated. After two AZD1222 doses, both the breadth and the depth of spike-specific TCRs were significantly higher than at day 0 and than in MenACWY recipients. The 56-69-year group was small, and its depth increase did not reach significance, likely because of low power. Reportedly, close to half of the unique spike-specific TCRs recognized epitopes lying outside the regions that are mutated in the B.1.351 and B.1.1.7 variants. The vaccine-associated CD4 TCRs covered the entire spike protein, and the dominant responses fell in regions 160-218 and 743-854. Because no day 14 peak-response samples were available, the repertoires could be characterized only after the peak T cell response. Conclusions about previously exposed vaccinees are limited, since just a handful of AZD1222 recipients were seropositive for SARS-CoV-2 at baseline.

Note on this clone: The target of this receptor is not known. Base qualities are not recorded, but no much larger clone differs from it by a single base.

This clonotype originated in an adult in good health. Sequenced material: peripheral blood, taken on day 0 of AZD1222 vaccination. The chain is encoded by TRBV30 joined to TRBJ1-2, with the D gene not confidently named. CDR3 protein: CAWSVRLSSIGDNYGYTF. The sequenced DNA is TGTGCCTGGAGTGTAAGACTTTCCAGTATTGGGGATAACTATGGCTACACCTTC.